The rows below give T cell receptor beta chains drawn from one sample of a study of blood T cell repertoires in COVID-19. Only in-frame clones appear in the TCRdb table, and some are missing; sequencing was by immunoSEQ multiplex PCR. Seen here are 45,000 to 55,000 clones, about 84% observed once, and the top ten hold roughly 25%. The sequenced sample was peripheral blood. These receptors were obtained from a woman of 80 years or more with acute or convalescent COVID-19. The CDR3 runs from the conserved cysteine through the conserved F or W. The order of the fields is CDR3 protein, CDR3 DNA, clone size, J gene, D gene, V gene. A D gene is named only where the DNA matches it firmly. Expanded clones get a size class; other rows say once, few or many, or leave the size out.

CASSATGGAGELFF	TGTGCCAGTAGTGCCACAGGGGGAGCCGGGGAGCTGTTTTTT	.	TRBJ2-2	TRBD1	TRBV19
CASSQIQGANTEAFF	TGTGCCAGCAGCCAAATACAGGGGGCAAACACTGAAGCTTTCTTT	.	TRBJ1-1	TRBD1	TRBV3-1/TRBV3-2
CASSPSLAGRSSGNNEQFF	TGTGCCAGCAGCCCGTCCCTGGCGGGAAGGTCGTCCGGAAACAATGAGCAGTTCTTC	.	TRBJ2-1	.	TRBV9
CASSQGTGNTIYF	TGTGCCAGTAGCCAGGGTACTGGAAACACCATATATTTT	.	TRBJ1-3	.	TRBV19
CASSRQDRGREKLFF	TGCGCCAGCAGCCGACAGGACAGGGGGCGAGAAAAACTGTTTTTT	.	TRBJ1-4	TRBD1	TRBV4-1
CASSLTSGSFHEQFF	TGTGCCAGCAGTTTAACTAGCGGGAGTTTTCATGAGCAGTTCTTC	.	TRBJ2-1	TRBD2	TRBV27
CASSLVQWNTEAFF	TGTGCCAGCAGCTTGGTTCAGTGGAACACTGAAGCTTTCTTT	.	TRBJ1-1	.	TRBV5-6
CASSNVRGSDGYTF	TGTGCCAGTAGTAACGTCAGGGGTTCCGATGGCTACACCTTC	.	TRBJ1-2	.	TRBV19
CASSQDPDRNSPLHF	TGTGCCAGCAGCCAAGATCCCGACAGAAATTCACCCCTCCACTTT	.	TRBJ1-6	.	TRBV4-2
CAWNEVGNTEAFF	TGTGCCTGGAATGAGGTTGGGAACACTGAAGCTTTCTTT	few	TRBJ1-1	.	TRBV30
CASSLSRRFYNEQFF	TGCGCCAGCAGCTTGAGTAGGAGATTCTACAATGAGCAGTTCTTC	.	TRBJ2-1	.	TRBV5-1
CASSRQQSNQPQHF	TGTGCCAGTAGTAGACAGCAGAGCAATCAGCCCCAGCATTTT	.	TRBJ1-5	.	TRBV19
CASSHTGQGAYEQYF	TGTGCCAGCAGCCACACGGGACAGGGGGCCTACGAGCAGTACTTC	.	TRBJ2-7	TRBD1	TRBV3-1/TRBV3-2
CASSEAHTDTEAFF	TGTGCCAGCAGTGAAGCCCATACAGACACTGAAGCTTTCTTT	.	TRBJ1-1	.	TRBV6-1
CASSLVAEDTQYF	TGTGCCAGCAGCTTAGTGGCAGAAGATACGCAGTATTTT	.	TRBJ2-3	.	TRBV11-3
CASNELAGPRGAQYF	TGTGCCAGCAATGAACTAGCGGGGCCTCGGGGGGCCCAGTACTTC	.	TRBJ2-5	TRBD2	TRBV2
CASGENTNEKLFF	TGTGCCAGTGGGGAGAACACTAATGAAAAACTGTTTTTT	.	TRBJ1-4	.	TRBV19
CASSPRGAGELFF	TGTGCCAGCAGTCCCCGAGGCGCCGGGGAGCTGTTTTTT	.	TRBJ2-2	.	TRBV2
CASSGTSGNAGELFF	TGTGCCAGCAGTGGGACTAGCGGGAACGCCGGGGAGCTGTTTTTT	.	TRBJ2-2	TRBD2	TRBV28
CASSPGQGDQPQHF	TGCGCCAGCAGCCCGGGACAGGGTGATCAGCCCCAGCATTTT	.	TRBJ1-5	TRBD1	TRBV5-1
CASSQGGTVSYEQYF	TGCGCCAGCAGCCAAGGAGGTACTGTTTCCTACGAGCAGTACTTC	.	TRBJ2-7	.	TRBV4-1
CAWRGLNGNTIYF	TGTGCCTGGCGGGGACTCAATGGAAACACCATATATTTT	.	TRBJ1-3	.	TRBV30
CASSQPGGGNSGYTF	TGTGCCAGCAGCCAACCAGGGGGCGGAAACTCCGGCTACACCTTC	.	TRBJ1-2	TRBD1	TRBV7-9
CASSFGRGYEQYF	TGTGCCAGCAGTTTTGGGCGGGGCTACGAGCAGTACTTC	few	TRBJ2-7	.	TRBV12-3/TRBV12-4
CASSFGGGTEAFF	TGTGCCAGCAGTTTTGGGGGGGGCACTGAAGCTTTCTTT	.	TRBJ1-1	.	TRBV12-3/TRBV12-4
CASSLATGIGEQYF	TGTGCCAGCAGCTTAGCGACAGGGATAGGTGAGCAGTACTTC	once	TRBJ2-7	TRBD1	TRBV7-8
CASSRDTYNEQFF	TGTGCCAGCAGCCGGGATACCTACAATGAGCAGTTCTTC	.	TRBJ2-1	.	TRBV6-5
CASSSDRVSYF	TGTGCCAGCAGTAGCGACAGGGTTTCGTACTTC	.	TRBJ2-7	TRBD1	TRBV12-3/TRBV12-4
CAISTGVGNQPQHF	TGTGCCATCAGTACAGGGGTAGGAAATCAGCCCCAGCATTTT	.	TRBJ1-5	TRBD1	TRBV10-3
CASSDRLAGRQETQYF	TGTGCCAGCAGCGACCGACTAGCGGGTCGGCAAGAGACCCAGTACTTC	.	TRBJ2-5	TRBD2	TRBV7-8
CASSLTGNTEAFF	TGTGCCAGCAGTTTGACAGGGAACACTGAAGCTTTCTTT	.	TRBJ1-1	.	TRBV12-3/TRBV12-4
CASSLGGGRQPQHF	TGTGCCAGCAGCCTTGGGGGGGGGAGACAGCCCCAGCATTTT	.	TRBJ1-5	.	TRBV9
CASSQDRGTFF	TGTGCCAGCAGCCAAGACAGGGGAACTTTCTTT	.	TRBJ1-1	.	TRBV14
CASKSGQEIYGYTF	TGTGCCAGTAAGTCCGGACAGGAGATCTATGGCTACACCTTC	once	TRBJ1-2	TRBD1	TRBV19
CASSLAATNEKLFF	TGCGCCAGCAGCTTGGCCGCAACTAATGAAAAACTGTTTTTT	.	TRBJ1-4	.	TRBV5-1
CASSRTGVGADTQYF	TGCGCCAGCAGCAGAACAGGGGTTGGCGCAGATACGCAGTATTTT	.	TRBJ2-3	TRBD1	TRBV5-1